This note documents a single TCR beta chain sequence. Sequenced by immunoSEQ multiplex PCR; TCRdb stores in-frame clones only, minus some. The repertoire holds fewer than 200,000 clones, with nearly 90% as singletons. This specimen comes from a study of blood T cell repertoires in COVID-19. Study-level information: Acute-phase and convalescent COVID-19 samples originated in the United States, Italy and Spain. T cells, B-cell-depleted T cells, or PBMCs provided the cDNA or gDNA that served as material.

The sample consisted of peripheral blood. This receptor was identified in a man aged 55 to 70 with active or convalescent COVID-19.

The CDR3 is CASSEDRILLGEQYF. In DNA, the CDR3 is TGTGCCAGCAGTGAGGACAGGATACTTTTGGGAGAGCAGTACTTC. The V and J genes are TRBV6-1 and TRBJ2-7, with 7 positions matching TRBD1. Per germline, CDR1 MNHNS and CDR2 SASEGT. The CDR3 contains 15 residues. Trimming took 3 bases from V and 7 from J; bases not matched to a gene: 12.